This TCR beta chain was sequenced during a study of blood T cell repertoires in COVID-19. Study-level information: From the United States, Italy and Spain came samples of acute and convalescent COVID-19.

Original processing notes: Reference gene primer amplification in the assay estimated nucleated cell counts. TCRdb's table, derived via immunoSEQ multiplex PCR, lists solely in-frame clones and lacks some. D and trimming were read from the DNA, whereas the V and J calls and clone size are those reported in that table. The sample carries a few hundred thousand clones, around 90% recorded once. V was clipped by 1 base and J by 4 bases; unmatched bases: 5. This CDR3 is built from 17 residues. Germline values: CDR1 SGHTA, CDR2 FQGNSA. The chain has TRBV7-2 and TRBJ2-2, with 11 bases identical to TRBD1. The source of this sequence is a man in his 70s with acute or convalescent COVID-19. Sequenced material: peripheral blood. The CDR3 here is CASSLGTGTGGTGELFF. The CDR3 region has the DNA TGTGCCAGCAGCTTAGGGACCGGGACAGGGGGCACCGGGGAGCTGTTTTTT.